This TCR beta chain was captured by sequencing in a study of T cell repertoires in cytomegalovirus infection. Study overall: Selection of CMV epitopes for the study included recently identified HLA-C-restricted and well-studied HLA-B-restricted ones. In public TCR beta signatures, there were indications of both CMV infection and matching HLA type.

One entry per CDR3 protein, called by TCRdb with MiXCR from the reads. Of approximately 770,000 distinct CDR3 sequences listed, about 29% are singletons. With respect to this clonotype: The antigen remains undetermined.

Study-wide findings and caveats: There were carriers of CMV plus the relevant HLA, and cumulative public TCR beta family frequency identified them. Within the response measured ex vivo, HLA-C-restricted CMV-specific TCR beta clonotypes were dominant.

CDR1 is LNHNV and CDR2 is YYDKDF in the germline V gene (reference sequence). The length of the CDR3 is 15 residues. The germline V and J ends were trimmed by 5 bases and 8 bases, with 19 bases remaining between them. The sample here was cultured CD8+ T cells from PBMCs, taken from culture after CMV antigen stimulation. The sequence came from a human donor in good health (CMV status not recorded). Some clones in this sample may be carry-over from other donors' samples. This chain uses TRBV15 with TRBJ2-1; D is ambiguous. The CDR3 sequence is CATSDEPRARDEQFF. Here the CDR3 DNA reads TGTGCCACCAGCGACGAACCTAGGGCCAGAGATGAGCAGTTCTTC. Full variable domain (rest looked up from reference TRBV15 and TRBJ2-1): DAMVIQNPRYQVTQFGKPVTLSCSQTLNHNVMYWYQQKSSQAPKLLFHYYDKDFNNEADTPDNFQSRRPNTSFCFLDIRSPGLGDTAMYLCATSDEPRARDEQFFGPGTRLTVL.